This is a list of T cell receptor beta chains from one sample in a study of T cell responses to AZD1222 COVID-19 vaccine. Sequencing used immunoSEQ multiplex PCR; TCRdb keeps in-frame clones, though not all of them. The sample shows 95,000 to 150,000 clones, around 90% of them seen only once. Sequenced material: peripheral blood, taken on day 0 of AZD1222 vaccination. The source of these receptors is an adult in good health. CDR3s leave out the opening cysteine and the closing phenylalanine or tryptophan.

>TRBV27
ASRAGTGIPGELF
>TRBV5-5
ASRKGPSDYEQF
>TRBV12-3/TRBV12-4
ASNKQGAGELF
>TRBV5-1
ASSFGGGGTEAF
>TRBV29-1
SAGQYYEQY
>TRBV15
ASRAVLSGADTQY
>TRBV11-2
ASSLSSGSGNTIY
>TRBV15
ATSRGDRVNTEAF
>TRBV29-1
SVGSGYEQY
>TRBV7-9
ASSLGTGGAVTPLH
>TRBV28
ASSSSGTGPEAF
>TRBV19
ASSLQGGADTQY
>TRBV18
ASSPSLVTGGEDGYT
>TRBV6-6
ASSYRTGGNQPQH
>TRBV11-2
ASSYGQGVKEKLF
>TRBV18
ASSFSGTTEAF
>TRBV27
ASSLSRAVNQPQH
>TRBV30
AWSIGGSQPQH
>TRBV5-1
ASSLPRDTTYEQY
>TRBV5-6
ASSPKDRARA
>TRBV28
ASSWELNTEAF
>TRBV6-5
ASSRTGDSPLH
>TRBV6-5
ASRRDYSYEQY
>TRBV5-4
ASRSRGGGTEAF
>TRBV9
ASSGGGYT
>TRBV7-8
ASSPPGQMNTEAF
>TRBV7-2
ASSLVFMGTGNTIY
>TRBV3-1/TRBV3-2
ASSQDWGQINTEAF
>TRBV18
ASSPLGGSSSYEQY
>TRBV30
AWKRGDTQY